This T cell receptor (beta chain) was obtained from a study of T cells in localized non-small cell lung cancer. Study findings and constraints: Detection in adjacent lung was observed for a median around 50 of the top 100 tumor clones.

Using immunoSEQ multiplex PCR, the repertoire was profiled, and TCRdb retains in-frame clones only, with some absent. The table lists 70,000 to 95,000 clones, under 95% of them singletons. Points on this clone: What it binds is unknown.

Trimming shortened V by 7 bases and J by 7 bases, and 23 bases separated the two germline ends. The length of the CDR3 is 15 residues. Looked up from germline, CDR1 is SNHLY and CDR2 is FYNNEI. Sequencing was performed on PBMCs, taken before any cancer treatment. J is TRBJ2-7 and V is TRBV2; a possible D gene is TRBD2 (5 bases). The sequence was obtained from a woman aged 40 to 75 with stage II squamous cell lung carcinoma. Here the CDR3 reads CASTDRVSDPREQYF. The CDR3 DNA sequence: TGTGCCAGCACCGACCGGGTTAGCGACCCTAGGGAGCAGTACTTC.